These 16 T cell receptor beta chains were all obtained from the same sample, sequenced in a study of post-analysis software for immune sequencing data. Study conclusions and caveats: The study found TRBV5-6, TRBV5-1 and TRBV20-1 among a few TRBV segments more frequent in patients than controls.

Unique molecular identifiers tagged the TCR beta cDNA libraries. MiXCR, applied by TCRdb to the PCR reads, yields one record per CDR3 protein. Among 800,000 to 950,000 distinct CDR3 sequences listed, around 50% were seen once. Their antigens are not known. Sequenced input: blood. The receptors were sampled from a girl between 5 and 17 years old with multiple sclerosis.

The J gene is TRBJ1-1, the V gene TRBV29-1; D perhaps matches TRBD1 (6 bases). Germline lookup yields CDR1 SQVTM and CDR2 ANQGSEA. V was pared by 8 bases and J by 4 bases, with 17 bases between. The CDR3 runs to 13 residues. The CDR3 reads CSLMKGGSTEAFF. The DNA for the CDR3 is TGCAGCTTAATGAAGGGGGGGTCCACTGAAGCTTTCTTT.

The V and J genes are TRBV7-3 and TRBJ2-1; tentatively, D is TRBD2 (5 bases). The germline V gene has CDR1 SGHTA and CDR2 FQGTGA. Trimming left V 1 base short and J 5 bases short, with 21 bases between. The CDR3 runs to 18 residues. Written as DNA, the CDR3 is TGTGCCAGCAGCTTAAGGGCGGCCTTGCGGGCGCCGAACAATGAGCAGTTCTTC. Encoded protein: CASSLRAALRAPNNEQFF.

This rearrangement joins TRBV3-1 to TRBJ2-1, with TRBD1 identical over 9 bases. J gave up 5 bases and V 3 bases, and 8 bases lay outside the gene matches. This CDR3 region has 16 residues. The germline CDR1 and CDR2 sequences are LGHDT and YNNKEL (reference sequence). The CDR3 loop reads CASSQEGGTGNNEQFF. The CDR3 nucleotides read TGTGCCAGCAGCCAGGAGGGTGGGACAGGGAACAATGAGCAGTTCTTC.

V gene TRBV20-1 combines with J gene TRBJ1-2; D not certain. Trimming cost V 5 bases and J 7 bases, with 11 bases left between them. Germline-derived CDR1 and CDR2 are DFQATT and SNEGSKA (reference sequence). The CDR3 loop spans 11 amino acids. CDR3 nucleotides: TGCAGTGCTGCCCTTATTGGTGGCTACACCTTC. This gives the protein CSAALIGGYTF.

V gene TRBV6-2 or TRBV6-3 combines with J gene TRBJ2-5; D gene uncertain. The J call may be wrong; the DNA end is better matched by TRBJ2-7. The CDR3 loop spans 18 amino acids. Germline V CDR1 and CDR2: MNHEY, SVGEGT. CDR3 sequence reads: CASSPSAQELMVNYEQYF. As DNA, the CDR3 is TGTGCCAGCAGCCCGTCGGCCCAGGAACTCATGGTCAACTACGAGCAGTACTTC.

The chain has TRBV6-6 and TRBJ1-5; D remains unclear. The CDR3 totals 13 residues. Looked up from germline, CDR1 is MNHNY and CDR2 is SVGAGI (reference sequence). V was cut by 6 bases and J by 7 bases, with 13 bases left in between. The CDR3 loop is CASSEGRPQPQHF. CDR3 nucleotides: TGTGCCAGCAGCGAAGGCAGGCCCCAGCCCCAGCATTTT.

This clonotype occurred a few times. The gene calls are TRBV2 and TRBJ2-3; no firm D call. The CDR3 is 13 amino acids. CDR1 is SNHLY and CDR2 is FYNNEI in the germline V gene. With 1 base removed from V and 0 bases from J, the gap between germline ends came to 2 bases. The CDR3 reads CASSEGSTDTQYF. The CDR3 coding sequence is TGTGCCAGCAGTGAAGGGAGCACAGATACGCAGTATTTT. Complete variable domain (other parts from reference TRBV2 and TRBJ2-3): EPEVTQTPSHQVTQMGQEVILRCVPISNHLYFYWYRQILGQKVEFLVSFYNNEISEKSEIFDDQFSVERPDGSNFTLKIRSTKLEDSAMYFCASSEGSTDTQYFGPGTRLTVL.

This clonotype turned up a few times. The chain combines TRBV5-1 with TRBJ2-7; weak D call: TRBD1 (6 bases). CDR1 SGHRS and CDR2 YFSETQ come from the germline V gene. The CDR3 covers 13 residues. V shed 6 bases and J shed 2 bases, with 12 bases lying between them. The CDR3: CASTRPGAYEQYF. The CDR3 DNA reads TGCGCCAGCACTCGCCCAGGGGCCTACGAGCAGTACTTC.

This clonotype was counted a few times. This chain uses TRBV7-3 with TRBJ2-3, with 8 bases lining up with TRBD2. The CDR3 runs to 15 residues. V trimming: 5 bases; J trimming: 6 bases; junction bases outside the gene matches: 10. Germline V lookup: CDR1 SGHTA, CDR2 FQGTGA. CDR3 nucleotide sequence: TGTGCCAGCAGCCCCTCTATAGCGGGACGGGATACGCAGTATTTT. Its protein product is CASSPSIAGRDTQYF. Together with reference TRBV7-3 and TRBJ2-3, the CDR3 gives the full variable domain: GAGVSQTPSNKVTEKGKYVELRCDPISGHTALYWYRQSLGQGPEFLIYFQGTGAADDSGLPNDRFFAVRPEGSVSTLKIQRTERGDSAVYLCASSPSIAGRDTQYFGPGTRLTVL.

This clonotype was observed a handful of times. The V gene is TRBV6-6, the J gene TRBJ2-3; 12 nucleotides agree with TRBD2. The V segment lost 5 bases and the J segment 2 bases; nucleotides outside the gene matches: 2. CDR1 and CDR2 (germline): MNHNY, SVGAGI (reference sequence). This CDR3 has 15 amino acids. The CDR3 region has the DNA TGTGCCAGCAGTCCTAGCGGGGGGGCCACAGATACGCAGTATTTT. Amino acid sequence: CASSPSGGATDTQYF.

As regards this clonotype: This may be a read error: a much more frequent sequence differs by one nucleotide. The rearrangement uses TRBV9 and TRBJ1-4; D unclear. Germline V gives CDR1 SGDLS, CDR2 YYNGEE. This CDR3 has 14 amino acids. Trimming cost V 3 bases and J 8 bases, with 14 bases left between them. The CDR3 reads CASSGRKREEKLFF. The CDR3, as DNA: TGTGCCAGCAGCGGTCGAAAGAGGGAGGAAAAACTGTTTTTT. The variable domain in full, with the rest retrieved from reference TRBV9 and TRBJ1-4, is DSGVTQTPKHLITATGQRVTLRCSPRSGDLSVYWYQQSLDQGLQFLIQYYNGEERAKGNILERFSAQQFPDLHSELNLSSLELGDSALYFCASSGRKREEKLFFGSGTQLSVL.

This chain joins TRBV20-1 and TRBJ2-7, with D tentatively TRBD1 (6 bases). From germline, CDR1 is DFQATT and CDR2 SNEGSKA (reference sequence). This CDR3 contains 13 residues. Trimming removed 4 bases from V and 7 bases from J, with 17 bases in between. CDR3 residues: CSAIYNRAFEQYF. The CDR3 DNA reads as TGCAGTGCTATCTACAACAGGGCCTTTGAGCAGTACTTC.

This chain links TRBV5-1 with TRBJ2-3; D unresolved. The CDR3 consists of 14 residues. The germline CDR1 and CDR2 sequences are SGHRS and YFSETQ. The V and J ends lost 3 bases and 5 bases respectively, with 13 bases between them. The CDR3 DNA reads as TGCGCCAGCAGCTCCGCCCTTGTGAAAGATACGCAGTATTTT. This sequence encodes CASSSALVKDTQYF.

The V call is TRBV20-1, the J call TRBJ2-1, with TRBD2 identical over 7 bases. This CDR3 spans 13 amino acids. The germline V gene encodes CDR1 DFQATT and CDR2 SNEGSKA (reference sequence). The CDR3 sequence is CRPSGVSYNEQFF. CDR3 DNA: TGCAGACCGAGCGGGGTCTCCTACAATGAGCAGTTCTTC.

This clonotype was seen a few times. This sequence joins TRBV15 and TRBJ2-5, with 8 bases matching TRBD1. V shed 3 bases and J 1 base; nucleotides not matched to a gene: 7. The germline gives CDR1 LNHNV, CDR2 YYDKDF (reference sequence). The CDR3 spans 16 residues. Here the CDR3 reads CATSSRTGTFQETQYF. In nucleotides, the CDR3 is TGTGCCACCAGCAGCCGGACAGGGACCTTCCAAGAGACCCAGTACTTC.

The chain couples TRBV6-2 or TRBV6-3 to TRBJ2-7, with TRBD2 matching over 8 bases. With 8 bases clipped from V and 5 bases from J, the junction kept 8 bases outside the gene matches. Looked up from germline, CDR1 is MNHEY and CDR2 is SVGEGT. CDR3 length: 13 amino acids. CDR3: CASLRSGSNEQYF. CDR3 coding DNA: TGTGCCAGCCTTCGCAGCGGGAGCAACGAGCAGTACTTC.